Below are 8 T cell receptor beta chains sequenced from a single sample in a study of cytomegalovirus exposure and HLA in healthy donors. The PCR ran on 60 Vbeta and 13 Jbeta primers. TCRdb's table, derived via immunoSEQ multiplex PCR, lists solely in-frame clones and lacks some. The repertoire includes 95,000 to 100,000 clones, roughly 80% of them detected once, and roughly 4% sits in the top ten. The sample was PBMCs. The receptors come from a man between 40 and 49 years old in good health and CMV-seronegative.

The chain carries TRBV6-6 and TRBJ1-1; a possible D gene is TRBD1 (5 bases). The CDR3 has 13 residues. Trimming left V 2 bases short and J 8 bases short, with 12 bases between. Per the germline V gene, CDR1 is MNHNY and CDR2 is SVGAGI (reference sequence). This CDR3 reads CASSYPGVWEAFF. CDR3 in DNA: TGTGCCAGCAGTTACCCGGGGGTCTGGGAAGCTTTCTTT.

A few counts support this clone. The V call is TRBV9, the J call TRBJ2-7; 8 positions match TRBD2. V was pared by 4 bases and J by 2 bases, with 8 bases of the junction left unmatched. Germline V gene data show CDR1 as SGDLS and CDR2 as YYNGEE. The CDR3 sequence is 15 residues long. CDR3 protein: CASSPGGGNPYEQYF. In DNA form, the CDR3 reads TGTGCCAGCAGCCCCGGGGGGGGCAACCCCTACGAGCAGTACTTC.

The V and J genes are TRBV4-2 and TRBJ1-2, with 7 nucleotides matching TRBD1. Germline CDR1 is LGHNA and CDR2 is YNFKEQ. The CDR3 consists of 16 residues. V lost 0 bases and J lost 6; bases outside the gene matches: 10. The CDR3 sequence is CASSQDPRDSGDGYTF. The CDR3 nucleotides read TGTGCCAGCAGCCAAGATCCCCGGGACAGCGGTGATGGCTACACCTTC.

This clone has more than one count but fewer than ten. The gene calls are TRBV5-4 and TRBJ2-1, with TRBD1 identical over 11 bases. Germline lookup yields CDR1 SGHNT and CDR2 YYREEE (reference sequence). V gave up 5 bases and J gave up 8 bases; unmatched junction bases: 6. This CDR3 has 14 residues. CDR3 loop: CASSYGQGADEQFF. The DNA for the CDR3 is TGTGCCAGCAGTTACGGACAGGGGGCTGATGAGCAGTTCTTC.

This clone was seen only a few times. DNA of the CDR3: TGTGCCAGCAGCTCTGGACAGGGGAGAAAAGCTTTCTTT. Its translation is CASSSGQGRKAFF. V is TRBV11-1 and J is TRBJ1-1, with 9 bases aligning to TRBD1. The CDR3 totals 13 residues. Trimming cost V 4 bases and J 9 bases; bases outside gene matches: 6. Germline lookup yields CDR1 SGHAT and CDR2 FQDESV (reference sequence).

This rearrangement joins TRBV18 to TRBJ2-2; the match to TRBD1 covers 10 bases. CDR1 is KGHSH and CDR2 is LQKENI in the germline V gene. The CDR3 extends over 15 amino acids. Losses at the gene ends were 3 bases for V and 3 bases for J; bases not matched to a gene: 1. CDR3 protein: CASSPGQGHTGELFF. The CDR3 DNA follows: TGTGCCAGCTCACCGGGACAGGGGCACACCGGGGAGCTGTTTTTT. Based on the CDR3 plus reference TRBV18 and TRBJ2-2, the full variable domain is NAGVMQNPRHLVRRRGQEARLRCSPMKGHSHVYWYRQLPEEGLKFMVYLQKENIIDESGMPKERFSAEFPKEGPSILRIQQVVRGDSAAYFCASSPGQGHTGELFFGEGSRLTVL.

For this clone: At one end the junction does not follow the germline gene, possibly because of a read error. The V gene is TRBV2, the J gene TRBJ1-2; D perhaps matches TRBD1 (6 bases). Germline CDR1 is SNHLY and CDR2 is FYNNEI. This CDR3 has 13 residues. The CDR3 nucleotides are TGTACCAGCAGTGAGGTCACAGGGCTGGGCTACACCTTC. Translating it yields CTSSEVTGLGYTF.

CDR3 amino acids: CASQGRSYGYTF. The CDR3 region has the DNA TGTGCCTCCCAGGGGAGAAGCTATGGCTACACCTTC. V usage is TRBV19 and J usage is TRBJ1-2; tentative D call: TRBD1 (6 bases). The CDR3 contains 12 residues. The V and J ends lost 11 bases and 4 bases respectively, with 14 bases between them. CDR1 is LNHDA, CDR2 SQIVND, per germline (reference sequence).